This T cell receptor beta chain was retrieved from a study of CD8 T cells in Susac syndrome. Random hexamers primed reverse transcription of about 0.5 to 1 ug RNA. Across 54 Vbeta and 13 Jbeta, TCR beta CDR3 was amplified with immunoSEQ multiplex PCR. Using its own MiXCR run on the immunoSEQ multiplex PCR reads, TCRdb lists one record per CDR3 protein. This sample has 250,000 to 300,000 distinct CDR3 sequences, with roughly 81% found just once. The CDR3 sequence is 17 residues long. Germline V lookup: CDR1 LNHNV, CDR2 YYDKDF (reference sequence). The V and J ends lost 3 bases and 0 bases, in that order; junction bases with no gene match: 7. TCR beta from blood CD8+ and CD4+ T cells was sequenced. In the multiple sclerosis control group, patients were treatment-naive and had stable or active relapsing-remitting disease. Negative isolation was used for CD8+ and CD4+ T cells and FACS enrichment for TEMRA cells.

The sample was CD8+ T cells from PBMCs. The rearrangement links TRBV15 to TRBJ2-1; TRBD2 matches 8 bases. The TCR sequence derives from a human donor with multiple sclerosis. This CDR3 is CATSRATGTSSYNEQFF. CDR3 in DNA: TGTGCCACCAGCAGGGCAACCGGGACTAGCTCCTACAATGAGCAGTTCTTC.